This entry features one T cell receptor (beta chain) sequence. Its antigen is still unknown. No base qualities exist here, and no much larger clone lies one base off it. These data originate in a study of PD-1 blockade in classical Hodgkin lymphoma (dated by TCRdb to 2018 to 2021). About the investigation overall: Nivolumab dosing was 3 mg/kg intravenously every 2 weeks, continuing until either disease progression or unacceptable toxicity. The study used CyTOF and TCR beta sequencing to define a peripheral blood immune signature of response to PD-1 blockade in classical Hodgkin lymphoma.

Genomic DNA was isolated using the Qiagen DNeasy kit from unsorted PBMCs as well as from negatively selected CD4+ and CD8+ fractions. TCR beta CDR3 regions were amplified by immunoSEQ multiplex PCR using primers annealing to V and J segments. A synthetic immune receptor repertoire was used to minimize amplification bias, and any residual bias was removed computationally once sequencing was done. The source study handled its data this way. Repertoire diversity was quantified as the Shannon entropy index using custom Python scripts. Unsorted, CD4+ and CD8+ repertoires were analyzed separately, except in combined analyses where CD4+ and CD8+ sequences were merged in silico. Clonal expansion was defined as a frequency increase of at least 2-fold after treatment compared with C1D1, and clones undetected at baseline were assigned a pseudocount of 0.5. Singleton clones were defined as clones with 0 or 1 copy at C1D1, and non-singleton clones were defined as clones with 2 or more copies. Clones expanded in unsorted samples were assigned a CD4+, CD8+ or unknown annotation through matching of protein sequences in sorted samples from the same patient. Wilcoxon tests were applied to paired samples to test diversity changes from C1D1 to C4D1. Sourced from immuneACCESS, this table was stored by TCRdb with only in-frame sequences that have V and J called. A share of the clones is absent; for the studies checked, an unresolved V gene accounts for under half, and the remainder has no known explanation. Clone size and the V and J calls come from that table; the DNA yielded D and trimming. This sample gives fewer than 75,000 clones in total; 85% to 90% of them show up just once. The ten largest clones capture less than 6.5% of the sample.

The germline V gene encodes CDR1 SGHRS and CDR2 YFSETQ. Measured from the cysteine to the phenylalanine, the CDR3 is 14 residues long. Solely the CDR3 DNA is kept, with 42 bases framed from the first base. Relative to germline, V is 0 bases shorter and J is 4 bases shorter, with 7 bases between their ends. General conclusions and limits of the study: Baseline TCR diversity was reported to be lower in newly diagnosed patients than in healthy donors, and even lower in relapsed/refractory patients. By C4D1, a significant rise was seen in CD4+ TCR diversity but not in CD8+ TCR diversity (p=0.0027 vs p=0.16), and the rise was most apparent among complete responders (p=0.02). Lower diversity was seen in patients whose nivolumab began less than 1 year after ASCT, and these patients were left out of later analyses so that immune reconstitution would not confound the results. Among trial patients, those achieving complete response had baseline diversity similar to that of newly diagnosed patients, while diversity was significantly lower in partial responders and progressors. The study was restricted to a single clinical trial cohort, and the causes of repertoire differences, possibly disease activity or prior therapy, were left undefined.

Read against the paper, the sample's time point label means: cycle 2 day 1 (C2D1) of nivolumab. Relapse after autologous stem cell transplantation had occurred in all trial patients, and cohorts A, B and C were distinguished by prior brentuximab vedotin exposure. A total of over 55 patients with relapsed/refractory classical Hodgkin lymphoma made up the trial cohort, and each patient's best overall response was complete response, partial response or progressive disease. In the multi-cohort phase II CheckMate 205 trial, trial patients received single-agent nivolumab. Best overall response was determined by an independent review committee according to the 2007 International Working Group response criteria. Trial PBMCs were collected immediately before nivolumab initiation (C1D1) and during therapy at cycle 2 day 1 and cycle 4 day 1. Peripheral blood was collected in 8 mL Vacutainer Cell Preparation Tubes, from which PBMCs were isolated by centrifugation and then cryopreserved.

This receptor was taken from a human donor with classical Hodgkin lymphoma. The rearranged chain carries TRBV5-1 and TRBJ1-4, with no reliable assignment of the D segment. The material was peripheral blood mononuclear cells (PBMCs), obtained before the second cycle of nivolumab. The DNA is TGCGCCAGCAGCTTGGGGGCCGGTAATGAAAAACTGTTTTTT. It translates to CASSLGAGNEKLFF.